The clone carrying this T cell receptor beta chain was detected a few times. What it binds is unknown. This entry belongs to a study of immune cell composition in non-small cell lung cancer. Study-level findings and limits: Dominant in vivo tumour-associated clones were not shown to share tumour-reactive sequences. Roughly 82% of squamous and 30% to 40% of adenocarcinoma cases had tumour-associated clones >0.5%. Top 10 clone scores and clonality were higher in squamous than adenocarcinoma.

DNA was extracted from unsorted cell suspensions stored frozen. This CDR3 comprises 15 residues. Trimming cost V 4 bases and J 4 bases, with 17 bases left between them. CDR1 and CDR2 from the germline V gene are SGDLS and YYNGEE. The data were produced by immunoSEQ multiplex PCR, yet TCRdb's version contains in-frame clones alone and is incomplete. The table lists 2,500 to 3,500 clones, 65% to 75% of them singletons. The chain links TRBV9 to TRBJ1-2, with D maybe TRBD1 (5 bases). Material for sequencing was lung tumor tissue. The source of this sequence is a human donor with non-small cell lung cancer. In nucleotides, the CDR3 is TGTGCCAGCAGCCCTTCCTGGGGGGGAGCCTATGGCTACACCTTC. Translating it yields CASSPSWGGAYGYTF.